This T cell receptor (beta chain) was profiled in a study of spatial heterogeneity in lung cancer. V shed 3 bases and J shed 2 bases, with 7 bases lying between them. This CDR3 region has 13 residues. Per the germline V gene, CDR1 is SGHNT and CDR2 is YYREEE (reference sequence). The study, taken as a whole, reports: The appearance of ubiquitous expanded tumor TCRs in blood was greater at resection than follow-up.

By share, this clonotype ranks as medium-sized. What it binds is unknown. Time point denoted: sample taken at primary tumor resection. Extraction of whole RNA from tumor, nontumor lung or frozen PBMC preceded unsorted sequencing. Individually, TCR cDNA molecules were each labelled with a unique molecular identifier. TCRdb analysed the 5' RACE reads with MiXCR anew, one entry per CDR3 protein. Of roughly 8,000 distinct CDR3 sequences in the sample, over 7.5% were seen once. Sequences were derived from PBMCs, sampled at surgery. The TCR was taken from a female donor with early-stage non-small cell lung cancer. V is TRBV5-4 and J is TRBJ2-3; the D is unclear. In DNA, the CDR3 is TGTGCCAGCAGCTCATCTTTCACAGATACGCAGTATTTT. Encoded protein: CASSSSFTDTQYF. The full variable domain, with the rest looked up from reference TRBV5-4 and TRBJ2-3, is ETGVTQSPTHLIKTRGQQVTLRCSSQSGHNTVSWYQQALGQGPQFIFQYYREEENGRGNFPPRFSGLQFPNYSSELNVNALELDDSALYLCASSSSFTDTQYFGPGTRLTVL.